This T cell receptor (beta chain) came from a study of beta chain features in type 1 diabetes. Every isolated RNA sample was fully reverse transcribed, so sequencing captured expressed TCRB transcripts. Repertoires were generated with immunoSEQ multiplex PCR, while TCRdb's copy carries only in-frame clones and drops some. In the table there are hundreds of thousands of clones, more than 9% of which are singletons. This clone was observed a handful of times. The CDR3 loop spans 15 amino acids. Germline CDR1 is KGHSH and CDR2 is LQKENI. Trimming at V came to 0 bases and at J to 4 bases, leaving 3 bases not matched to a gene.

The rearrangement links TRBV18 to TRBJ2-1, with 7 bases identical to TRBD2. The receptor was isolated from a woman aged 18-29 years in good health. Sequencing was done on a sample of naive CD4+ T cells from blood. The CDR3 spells CASSPPASGYNEQFF. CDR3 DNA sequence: TGTGCCAGCTCACCACCGGCTAGCGGATACAATGAGCAGTTCTTC. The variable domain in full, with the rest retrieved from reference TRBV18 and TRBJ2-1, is NAGVMQNPRHLVRRRGQEARLRCSPMKGHSHVYWYRQLPEEGLKFMVYLQKENIIDESGMPKERFSAEFPKEGPSILRIQQVVRGDSAAYFCASSPPASGYNEQFFGPGTRLTVL.